This entry lists 30 T cell receptor beta chains sequenced from one sample in a study of T cell changes during pregnancy in multiple sclerosis. Clones were sequenced by immunoSEQ multiplex PCR, and TCRdb holds only the in-frame ones, with some missing. This table holds about 77,000 clones, roughly 91% found once. This material consisted of peripheral blood, taken after pregnancy. These receptors were obtained from a female donor in good health, enrolled as a control in a pregnancy study.

The rearrangement links TRBV7-8 to TRBJ2-7; possibly TRBD2 for D (5 bases). V was shortened by 8 bases and J by 6 bases, with 5 bases between the two germline ends. Germline assignment: CDR1 SGHVS and CDR2 FQNEAQ. CDR3 length equals 9 residues. CDR3: CASGGEQYF. The DNA for the CDR3 is TGTGCCAGCGGAGGCGAGCAGTACTTC.

The J gene is TRBJ2-1, the V gene TRBV7-8; 7 bases align to TRBD2. CDR1 is SGHVS and CDR2 is FQNEAQ in the germline V gene. The junction had 11 bases not matched to a gene; V was cut back by 3 bases and J by 0 bases. This CDR3 is 18 amino acids long. CDR3 amino acids: CASSLVSGPVSSYNEQFF. The CDR3 DNA sequence: TGTGCCAGCAGCTTGGTTAGCGGGCCCGTAAGCTCCTACAATGAGCAGTTCTTC.

The DNA for the CDR3 is TGTGCCAGCAGCCCCAACCCCGGGACAGGGACCTACGAGCAGTACTTC. Encoded protein: CASSPNPGTGTYEQYF. The rearrangement joins TRBV7-9 to TRBJ2-7; 9 bases agree with TRBD1. The CDR3 totals 16 residues. Germline V lookup: CDR1 SEHNR, CDR2 FQNEAQ (reference sequence). Trimming took 5 bases from V and 2 from J; bases not matched to a gene: 10.

This clone is a singleton in its sample. The chain joins TRBV6-5 to TRBJ2-2; D perhaps matches TRBD2 (6 bases). The CDR3 loop spans 14 amino acids. The V gene lost 10 bases and the J gene lost 0 bases, with 12 bases spanning the gap. Germline V gene lookup returns CDR1 MNHEY and CDR2 SVGAGI. This chain's CDR3 is CATRERTNTGELFF. CDR3 in DNA: TGTGCCACCCGGGAGCGGACGAACACCGGGGAGCTGTTTTTT.

The V gene is TRBV9, the J gene TRBJ2-1; D perhaps matches TRBD2 (6 bases). Germline V gene data show CDR1 as SGDLS and CDR2 as YYNGEE. This CDR3 spans 14 amino acids. Trimming removed 0 bases at V and 5 bases at J, with 9 bases between. The CDR3 bases are TGTGCCAGCAGCGTAGGCGGGGAGGACAATGAGCAGTTCTTC. This translates into CASSVGGEDNEQFF.

The chain combines TRBV13 with TRBJ2-2, with TRBD1 matching over 9 bases. The V and J ends lost 5 bases and 5 bases, in that order; junction bases with no gene match: 6. Germline assignment: CDR1 PRHDT and CDR2 FYEKMQ (reference sequence). The length of the CDR3 is 15 residues. CDR3: CASSETGGGTGELFF. The CDR3 DNA reads TGTGCCAGCAGCGAGACAGGGGGTGGGACCGGGGAGCTGTTTTTT.

The chain links TRBV4-3 to TRBJ1-2; D is possibly TRBD1 (6 bases). Per germline, CDR1 LGHNA and CDR2 YSLEER. This CDR3 region has 16 residues. Trimming left V 0 bases short and J 4 bases short, with 15 bases between. The CDR3 protein is CASSQDPGDRRYGYTF. CDR3 nucleotides: TGCGCCAGCAGCCAAGATCCAGGGGACCGCCGCTATGGCTACACCTTC.

CDR3 nucleotide sequence: TGCGCCAGCAGCGGACGGACCTCGGGGAAGGAAAAACTGTTTTTT. Translating gives CASSGRTSGKEKLFF. This chain links TRBV4-3 with TRBJ1-4, with no clear D. The CDR3 runs to 15 residues. The V gene's germline CDR1 is LGHNA and CDR2 YSLEER. The V and J ends lost 5 bases and 8 bases respectively, with 18 bases between them.

This rearrangement joins TRBV2 to TRBJ1-2; D is perhaps TRBD1 (5 bases). Trimming stripped 6 bases from V and 4 bases from J, with 9 bases between. The CDR3 covers 12 residues. Per the germline V gene, CDR1 is SNHLY and CDR2 is FYNNEI. The CDR3 DNA reads as TGTGCCAGCAGCATCCAGGGCTATGGCTACACCTTC. Translating it yields CASSIQGYGYTF. The whole variable domain, remainder taken from reference TRBV2 and TRBJ1-2, is EPEVTQTPSHQVTQMGQEVILRCVPISNHLYFYWYRQILGQKVEFLVSFYNNEISEKSEIFDDQFSVERPDGSNFTLKIRSTKLEDSAMYFCASSIQGYGYTFGSGTRLTVV.

The chain has TRBV7-2 and TRBJ2-7, with 8 bases lining up with TRBD2. The CDR3 runs to 17 residues. CDR1 is SGHTA and CDR2 is FQGNSA in the germline V gene. Trimming cost V 3 bases and J 0 bases; bases outside gene matches: 10. CDR3 sequence (DNA): TGTGCCAGCAGCTTCCCCACCGGGACTAGGAGCTCCTACGAGCAGTACTTC. Its protein product is CASSFPTGTRSSYEQYF. Based on the CDR3 plus reference TRBV7-2 and TRBJ2-7, the full variable domain is GAGVSQSPSNKVTEKGKDVELRCDPISGHTALYWYRQSLGQGLEFLIYFQGNSAPDKSGLPSDRFSAERTGGSVSTLTIQRTQQEDSAVYLCASSFPTGTRSSYEQYFGPGTRLTVT.

The J gene is TRBJ1-6, the V gene TRBV18, with TRBD1 identical over 7 bases. V gave up 6 bases and J gave up 8 bases; unmatched junction bases: 16. CDR1 KGHSH and CDR2 LQKENI come from the germline V gene. CDR3 length equals 17 residues. This chain's CDR3 is CASSLATAPQGDSPLHF. CDR3 coding DNA: TGTGCCAGCTCTCTGGCGACAGCTCCTCAGGGGGATTCACCCCTCCACTTT.

This chain joins TRBV15 and TRBJ1-2; 8 bases line up with TRBD1. The V and J ends lost 0 bases and 14 bases, in that order; junction bases with no gene match: 5. The CDR3 is made up of 12 amino acids. Looked up from germline, CDR1 is LNHNV and CDR2 is YYDKDF (reference sequence). As DNA, the CDR3 is TGTGCCACCAGCAGAGATAGGACAGGGTCGACCTTC. Residues: CATSRDRTGSTF.

V and J are TRBV2 and TRBJ1-1, with no clear D. CDR1 is SNHLY and CDR2 is FYNNEI in the germline V gene. The V and J ends lost 7 bases and 3 bases respectively, with 12 bases between them. The CDR3 length is 13 residues. CDR3 loop: CASNEKSDTEAFF. DNA for the CDR3: TGTGCCAGCAATGAGAAGTCGGACACTGAAGCTTTCTTT. Looking up the rest from reference TRBV2 and TRBJ1-1 gives the full variable domain: EPEVTQTPSHQVTQMGQEVILRCVPISNHLYFYWYRQILGQKVEFLVSFYNNEISEKSEIFDDQFSVERPDGSNFTLKIRSTKLEDSAMYFCASNEKSDTEAFFGQGTRLTVV.

This chain connects TRBV28 to TRBJ2-2; 8 bases align to TRBD2. V lost 2 bases, J lost 8 bases, and 10 bases stayed unmatched. Germline-derived CDR1 and CDR2 are MDHEN and SYDVKM. The CDR3 has 16 residues. The DNA of the CDR3 is TGTGCCAGCAGTTTACTTGGTAGCGGGACATTTGGGGAGCTGTTTTTT. Encoded protein: CASSLLGSGTFGELFF.

The count of this clone is one. J is TRBJ2-7 and V is TRBV7-9; TRBD2 is a possible D gene (6 bases). CDR1 SEHNR and CDR2 FQNEAQ come from the germline V gene (reference sequence). The CDR3 loop spans 15 amino acids. V was pared by 2 bases and J by 7 bases, with 18 bases between. This CDR3 reads CASSLSGFGGGEQYF. The CDR3 nucleotides are TGTGCCAGCAGCTTATCGGGGTTCGGGGGAGGAGAGCAGTACTTC.

The chain is built from TRBV5-4 and TRBJ2-7; D gene uncertain. Germline CDR1 SGHNT, CDR2 YYREEE (reference sequence). V shed 4 bases and J shed 5 bases, with 13 bases lying between them. This CDR3 is 13 amino acids long. CDR3: CASSRTGRDEQYF. The CDR3 DNA sequence: TGTGCCAGCAGCCGCACCGGCCGGGACGAGCAGTACTTC.

In DNA form, the CDR3 reads TGTGCCAGCAGCCAAGATTGGCAGGGGGCTTCAAGTCCTGAAGCTTTCTTT. As protein: CASSQDWQGASSPEAFF. The V gene is TRBV4-2, the J gene TRBJ1-1; 8 bases match TRBD1. CDR1 and CDR2 from the germline V gene are LGHNA and YNFKEQ. This CDR3 has 17 residues. The ends lost 0 bases at V and 6 bases at J; junction bases unmatched: 12.

The chain employs TRBV28 and TRBJ2-7, with TRBD1 matching 7 bases. Germline loops: CDR1 MDHEN, CDR2 SYDVKM. The length of the CDR3 is 16 residues. With V trimmed by 4 bases and J by 1 base, 10 bases remained unmatched. Here the CDR3 DNA reads TGTGCCAGCAGTTCTCCCACAGGGGATTCATCCTACGAGCAGTACTTC. It codes for CASSSPTGDSSYEQYF.

CDR3: CASSLRSAGAQETQYF. The CDR3 bases are TGTGCCAGCAGCTTGAGGTCGGCGGGGGCCCAAGAGACCCAGTACTTC. This chain uses TRBV5-4 with TRBJ2-5, with D maybe TRBD2 (7 bases). Germline assignment: CDR1 SGHNT and CDR2 YYREEE (reference sequence). CDR3 length: 16 residues. Trimming took 1 base from V and 1 from J, leaving 14 bases between them.

The rearrangement uses TRBV6-5 and TRBJ1-4; the match to TRBD1 covers 7 bases. The CDR3 extends over 15 amino acids. CDR1 and CDR2 (germline): MNHEY, SVGAGI. Germline trimming cut 5 bases from V and 6 bases from J; bases unmatched to any gene: 9. As DNA, the CDR3 is TGTGCCAGCAGTCAATCCGGGACAGCATATGAAAAACTGTTTTTT. This sequence encodes CASSQSGTAYEKLFF.

The V call is TRBV7-9, the J call TRBJ2-7; 8 nucleotides agree with TRBD2. The junction had 16 bases not matched to a gene; V was cut back by 4 bases and J by 8 bases. The CDR3 loop spans 16 amino acids. Germline CDR1 reads SEHNR; CDR2 reads FQNEAQ (reference sequence). CDR3 coding DNA: TGTGCCAGCAGCTCCCGCATAGCGGGACTCACTGAACAGCAGTACTTC. Amino acids: CASSSRIAGLTEQQYF. Full variable domain (outside the CDR3, taken from reference TRBV7-9 and TRBJ2-7): DTGVSQNPRHKITKRGQNVTFRCDPISEHNRLYWYRQTLGQGPEFLTYFQNEAQLEKSRLLSDRFSAERPKGSFSTLEIQRTEQGDSAMYLCASSSRIAGLTEQQYFGPGTRLTVT.

The chain combines TRBV20-1 with TRBJ2-7, with D uncertain. Trimming left V 5 bases short and J 3 bases short, with 8 bases between. There are 11 residues in the CDR3. Germline V gene data show CDR1 as DFQATT and CDR2 as SNEGSKA (reference sequence). This CDR3 is CSAQRNYEQYF. The CDR3 region has the DNA TGCAGTGCTCAGAGGAACTACGAGCAGTACTTC.

As to this clone: At one of its ends the junction is not consistent with the germline gene, which may arise from a read error. The gene calls are TRBV6-1 and TRBJ2-1; 11 bases line up with TRBD2. CDR3 size: 17 residues. Germline values: CDR1 MNHNS, CDR2 SASEGT. The CDR3 nucleotides read TGTGCCAGCGGTGAAATTCCCGGGACTAGCGGCTATAATGAGCAGTTCTTC. This translates into CASGEIPGTSGYNEQFF.

This clone was counted once. This chain links TRBV28 with TRBJ1-5, with TRBD1 matching 7 bases. This CDR3 has 16 residues. CDR1 and CDR2 from the germline V gene are MDHEN and SYDVKM. V trimming: 4 bases; J trimming: 5 bases; junction bases outside the gene matches: 11. The CDR3 is CASSSSRQGRHQPQHF. The CDR3 region has the DNA TGTGCCAGCAGTTCGTCCCGACAGGGCCGGCATCAGCCCCAGCATTTT. Together with reference TRBV28 and TRBJ1-5, the CDR3 gives the full variable domain: DVKVTQSSRYLVKRTGEKVFLECVQDMDHENMFWYRQDPGLGLRLIYFSYDVKMKEKGDIPEGYSVSREKKERFSLILESASTNQTSMYLCASSSSRQGRHQPQHFGDGTRLSIL.

V gene TRBV6-5 combines with J gene TRBJ2-7; D not resolved. The CDR3 spans 14 residues. The germline gives CDR1 MNHEY, CDR2 SVGAGI. V shed 2 bases and J shed 1 base, with 9 bases lying between them. CDR3 loop: CASSYGWRSYEQYF. CDR3 DNA: TGTGCCAGCAGTTACGGGTGGAGATCCTACGAGCAGTACTTC.

This clone was counted between two and nine times. This chain links TRBV7-2 with TRBJ1-2; D perhaps matches TRBD1 (5 bases). V was clipped by 5 bases and J by 4 bases, with 11 bases between them. The CDR3 has 13 amino acids. From germline, CDR1 is SGHTA and CDR2 FQGNSA. The CDR3 nucleotides are TGTGCCAGCAGCCGCGACGGGGGCTATGGCTACACCTTC. Translating it yields CASSRDGGYGYTF.

The chain couples TRBV29-1 to TRBJ2-1; TRBD2 matches 9 bases. V was clipped by 3 bases and J by 4 bases; unmatched bases: 4. This CDR3 contains 14 residues. Germline V lookup: CDR1 SQVTM, CDR2 ANQGSEA. The CDR3 region is CSVDLAGIYNEQFF. The CDR3 nucleotides are TGCAGCGTTGATCTAGCGGGGATATACAATGAGCAGTTCTTC.

The chain combines TRBV19 with TRBJ2-2; 9 nucleotides line up with TRBD2. The CDR3 consists of 17 residues. Germline CDR1 reads LNHDA; CDR2 reads SQIVND (reference sequence). V trimming: 3 bases; J trimming: 2 bases; junction bases outside the gene matches: 7. The CDR3 region has the DNA TGTGCCAGTAGTATCGTAGGGCTAGCGGGAAACACCGGGGAGCTGTTTTTT. Amino acid sequence: CASSIVGLAGNTGELFF.

The CDR3 loop is CASSLMGSYEQYF. The CDR3 coding sequence is TGTGCCAGCAGCTTAATGGGGAGCTACGAGCAGTACTTC. This chain connects TRBV7-8 to TRBJ2-7; tentatively, D is TRBD2 (5 bases). CDR3 length: 13 residues. Germline assignment: CDR1 SGHVS and CDR2 FQNEAQ. Trimming took 2 bases from V and 3 from J, leaving 8 bases between them. Full variable domain (rest looked up from reference TRBV7-8 and TRBJ2-7): GAGVSQSPRYKVAKRGQDVALRCDPISGHVSLFWYQQALGQGPEFLTYFQNEAQLDKSGLPSDRFFAERPEGSVSTLKIQRTQQEDSAVYLCASSLMGSYEQYFGPGTRLTVT.

This clone was found once. V is TRBV11-2 and J is TRBJ1-1, with no clear D. Germline CDR1 and CDR2: SGHAT and FQNNGV. Trimming pared 0 bases from V and 1 base from J, leaving 3 bases between. This CDR3 region has 13 residues. The CDR3 nucleotides are TGTGCCAGCAGCTTAGACAGGAACACTGAAGCTTTCTTT. It codes for CASSLDRNTEAFF.